A selection of T cell receptor beta chains follows, all from one sample in a study of blood T cell repertoires in COVID-19. Profiling relied on immunoSEQ multiplex PCR, and the TCRdb table lists in-frame clones only, not all of them. The table records about 100,000 clones, 88% of them present only once. The source material was peripheral blood. These receptors were taken from a man in his fifties with active or convalescent COVID-19. Each CDR3 is given with its conserved first and last residue. The order of the fields is clone size, J gene, D gene, V gene, CDR3 protein, CDR3 DNA. The D gene is left open where the match is weak. Size is stated for part of the rows, as once, few or many counts, or as a class when the clone is expanded.

. TRBJ1-5 . TRBV30 CAWSMEGHPQHF TGTGCCTGGAGTATGGAGGGTCATCCCCAGCATTTT
. TRBJ2-1 TRBD2 TRBV30 CAWGTSATYNEQFF TGTGCCTGGGGGACTAGCGCGACCTACAATGAGCAGTTCTTC
. TRBJ1-2 . TRBV14 CASSQVGGSYGYTF TGTGCCAGCAGCCAAGTTGGGGGCAGCTATGGCTACACCTTC
. TRBJ1-2 . TRBV28 CASTTGTSYGYTF TGTGCCAGCACAACAGGGACGTCCTATGGCTACACCTTC
. TRBJ2-1 . TRBV2 CASSELWVRGGEQFF TGTGCCAGCAGTGAACTATGGGTGCGAGGGGGTGAGCAGTTCTTC
. TRBJ1-5 TRBD1 TRBV7-6 CASSLGQGDASNQPQHF TGTGCCAGCAGCTTGGGACAGGGGGATGCAAGCAATCAGCCCCAGCATTTT
. TRBJ1-5 . TRBV28 CASSIGGVGLGNQPQHF TGTGCCAGCAGCATCGGTGGGGTGGGGCTTGGCAATCAGCCCCAGCATTTT
. TRBJ2-2 . TRBV23-1 CASSQSRNRGLNTGELFF TGCGCCAGCAGTCAATCGAGGAACAGGGGACTTAACACCGGGGAGCTGTTTTTT
. TRBJ1-3 TRBD1 TRBV28 CASSPPGQAQEGNTIYF TGTGCCAGCAGCCCTCCTGGACAGGCCCAGGAAGGAAACACCATATATTTT
. TRBJ1-3 . TRBV7-2 CASSLDGVGGNTIYF TGTGCCAGCAGCTTAGACGGGGTGGGAGGAAACACCATATATTTT
. TRBJ1-1 . TRBV2 CASRRDRNTEAFF TGTGCCAGCAGACGCGACAGGAACACTGAAGCTTTCTTT
. TRBJ1-6 . TRBV7-2 CASSSPLTDYSPLHF TGTGCCAGCAGCTCTCCGCTGACGGACTATTCACCCCTCCACTTT
once TRBJ2-1 TRBD2 TRBV19 CASSIGGAGGPYNEQFF TGTGCCAGTAGTATAGGTGGAGCGGGAGGCCCCTACAATGAGCAGTTCTTC
. TRBJ1-4 . TRBV23-1 CASMGSTNEKLFF TGCGCCAGCATGGGGAGTACTAATGAAAAACTGTTTTTT
. TRBJ2-2 TRBD1 TRBV11-3 CASTSTGDTGELFF TGTGCCAGCACGTCGACAGGGGACACCGGGGAGCTGTTTTTT
. TRBJ2-3 . TRBV13 CASSIQEPTDTQYF TGTGCCAGCAGTATACAGGAGCCCACAGATACGCAGTATTTT
once TRBJ1-3 . TRBV28 CASSLLGPTGGNTIYF TGTGCCAGCAGTTTGCTGGGCCCAACTGGGGGAAACACCATATATTTT
. TRBJ2-7 . TRBV5-5 CASSLRGEPYEQYF TGTGCCAGCAGCTTGCGTGGTGAGCCCTACGAGCAGTACTTC
few TRBJ2-1 . TRBV11-2 CASSLGGTHDEQFF TGTGCCAGCAGCTTAGGCGGGACGCACGATGAGCAGTTCTTC
. TRBJ1-2 TRBD1 TRBV18 CASSPTGEVYGYTF TGTGCCAGCTCACCGACAGGGGAGGTATACGGCTACACCTTC
once TRBJ1-1 . TRBV28 CASGIPGHTNTEAFF TGTGCCAGCGGCATCCCGGGACATACGAACACTGAAGCTTTCTTT
. TRBJ2-3 . TRBV27 CASSPLVGLETDTQYF TGTGCCAGCAGTCCCCTTGTGGGGCTGGAGACAGATACGCAGTATTTT
. TRBJ1-2 . TRBV12-3/TRBV12-4 CASTPQGDYGYTF TGTGCCAGCACCCCACAGGGCGACTATGGCTACACCTTC
. TRBJ2-3 . TRBV7-2 CASSLVSGLRGTQYF TGTGCCAGCAGCTTAGTTAGCGGCCTCCGGGGTACGCAGTATTTT
once TRBJ2-3 TRBD2 TRBV7-2 CASSPGLVGTDTQYF TGTGCCAGCAGCCCAGGACTAGTGGGTACAGATACGCAGTATTTT